This is a list of T cell receptor beta chains from one sample in a study of blood T cell repertoires in COVID-19. Data came from immunoSEQ multiplex PCR; TCRdb stores just in-frame clones and leaves some out. The sample consists of 250,000 to 300,000 clones, 85% to 90% of them appearing once. The sequenced sample consisted of peripheral blood. These receptors were taken from a woman aged 25 to 39 with COVID-19, enrolled during active disease. Both conserved end residues are part of each CDR3. Each record gives: CDR3 DNA, CDR3 protein, V gene, D gene, clone size, J gene. The D gene is left open where the match is weak. Not all rows give a size; the values are once, few, many and, for expanded clones, a class.

DNA: TGTGCCAGCAGCCTAGGCAGCACAGGACAGTACTCTGGAAACACCATATATTTT; CDR3: CASSLGSTGQYSGNTIYF; V: TRBV3-1/TRBV3-2; D: .; size: .; J: TRBJ1-3
DNA: TGTGCCAGCTCACCCCTACCTCGACAGGGGAAAGTCGGGGAGCAGTACTTC; CDR3: CASSPLPRQGKVGEQYF; V: TRBV18; D: TRBD1; size: .; J: TRBJ2-7
DNA: TGTGCCAGCAACACAGGCTCGGGTGGCTACACCTTC; CDR3: CASNTGSGGYTF; V: TRBV2; D: .; size: once; J: TRBJ1-2
DNA: TGTGCCAGCAGCTCGTCCTCCAGGGCTTCTCCCTACGAGCAGTACTTC; CDR3: CASSSSSRASPYEQYF; V: TRBV7-2; D: .; size: .; J: TRBJ2-7
DNA: TGTGCCAGCAGACCGGGACAGGGAATAAGCAATCAGCCCCAGCATTTT; CDR3: CASRPGQGISNQPQHF; V: TRBV2; D: TRBD1; size: .; J: TRBJ1-5
DNA: TGTGCCAGCAGCTTAGCGATAACAGGGTCGGTCGACGAGCAGTACTTC; CDR3: CASSLAITGSVDEQYF; V: TRBV7-9; D: .; size: .; J: TRBJ2-7
DNA: TGTGCCATCGGCCGGGACAGGGGAGAGACCCAGTACTTC; CDR3: CAIGRDRGETQYF; V: TRBV10-3; D: TRBD1; size: .; J: TRBJ2-5
DNA: TGTGCCAGTAGTGCCTACAGGGATTCCGATTCACCCCTCCACTTT; CDR3: CASSAYRDSDSPLHF; V: TRBV19; D: .; size: .; J: TRBJ1-6
DNA: TGTGCCAGCAGCTTAGGACAGGTTGAAGCTTTCTTT; CDR3: CASSLGQVEAFF; V: TRBV7-2; D: .; size: .; J: TRBJ1-1
DNA: TGTGCCATCAGTTCAGGACAGGGGGCTTACAATGAGCAGTTCTTC; CDR3: CAISSGQGAYNEQFF; V: TRBV10-3; D: TRBD1; size: .; J: TRBJ2-1
DNA: TGCAGTGCTAGTAGCGGTTGGTACCAAGAGACCCAGTACTTC; CDR3: CSASSGWYQETQYF; V: TRBV20-1; D: .; size: .; J: TRBJ2-5
DNA: TGTGCCAGCGGGGGGGCCGGGACATCCTACAATGAGCAGTTCTTC; CDR3: CASGGAGTSYNEQFF; V: TRBV6-5; D: .; size: .; J: TRBJ2-1
DNA: TGTGCCAGCAGCCAAGGGGACACCATATATTTT; CDR3: CASSQGDTIYF; V: TRBV7-9; D: .; size: few; J: TRBJ1-3
DNA: TGTGCCAGCAGTTACAAGAGGGGGAATTCACCCCTCCACTTT; CDR3: CASSYKRGNSPLHF; V: TRBV6-2/TRBV6-3; D: .; size: .; J: TRBJ1-6
DNA: TGTGCCAGTAGTAGCCCACCGGGACAGTATAATTCACCCCTCCACTTT; CDR3: CASSSPPGQYNSPLHF; V: TRBV19; D: TRBD1; size: .; J: TRBJ1-6
DNA: TGTGCCAGCAGCTTAGCGCAGGCCCCAACCTACAATGAGCAGTTCTTC; CDR3: CASSLAQAPTYNEQFF; V: TRBV7-9; D: .; size: once; J: TRBJ2-1
DNA: TGTGCCAGCAGTTTAAGCGACGGCGCTTGGACGCAGTATTTT; CDR3: CASSLSDGAWTQYF; V: TRBV6-5; D: .; size: .; J: TRBJ2-3
DNA: TGTGCCAGCAGCCTCAGTGCGAACACTGAAGCTTTCTTT; CDR3: CASSLSANTEAFF; V: TRBV7-8; D: .; size: .; J: TRBJ1-1
DNA: TGTGCCAGCAGCGCGCATGGACTAGCGGGTGAGCAGTTCTTC; CDR3: CASSAHGLAGEQFF; V: TRBV6-2/TRBV6-3; D: TRBD2; size: .; J: TRBJ2-1
DNA: TGTGCCAGCAGTACCGAACTCGGGGGATTCCAAGAGACCCAGTACTTC; CDR3: CASSTELGGFQETQYF; V: TRBV28; D: .; size: .; J: TRBJ2-5
DNA: TGTGCCAGCAGCGTGGACGGAGGGTCATACAATGAGCAGTTCTTC; CDR3: CASSVDGGSYNEQFF; V: TRBV11-3; D: .; size: .; J: TRBJ2-1
DNA: TGTGCCAGCAGTTTATCGGGGGCTAGCGGGGCGAACGAGCAGTACTTC; CDR3: CASSLSGASGANEQYF; V: TRBV27; D: TRBD2; size: .; J: TRBJ2-7
DNA: TGTGCCACGGGGGGCGGGGGCACAGATACGCAGTATTTT; CDR3: CATGGGGTDTQYF; V: TRBV6-5; D: .; size: once; J: TRBJ2-3
DNA: TGTGCCACCGCGGATAGGTTTACAGATACGCAGTATTTT; CDR3: CATADRFTDTQYF; V: TRBV19; D: .; size: .; J: TRBJ2-3
DNA: TGTGCCAGCAGCCGGGGACTAGCGGGGCGCCCCCTGGGGGGGGGCACAGATACGCAGTATTTT; CDR3: CASSRGLAGRPLGGGTDTQYF; V: TRBV3-1/TRBV3-2; D: TRBD2; size: .; J: TRBJ2-3
DNA: TGCAGCGTCCGCGGGGGACTAGCGGGGGCGCAGAACTACGAGCAGTACTTC; CDR3: CSVRGGLAGAQNYEQYF; V: TRBV29-1; D: TRBD2; size: .; J: TRBJ2-7
DNA: TGCAGCGTCACCGGGACAGTGCTACAAGAGCAGTACTTC; CDR3: CSVTGTVLQEQYF; V: TRBV29-1; D: TRBD1; size: .; J: TRBJ2-7
DNA: TGTGCCAGCAGCACCCGACTAGCGGGGCGAGGAACGCAGTATTTT; CDR3: CASSTRLAGRGTQYF; V: TRBV13; D: TRBD2; size: .; J: TRBJ2-3
DNA: TGCAGCGTTGAGGAAGGGGATGAAAGGAACACCTTC; CDR3: CSVEEGDERNTF; V: TRBV29-1; D: .; size: .; J: TRBJ1-2
DNA: TGTGCCAGTAGTATGATGTCAGTGAGGCAGCCCCAGCATTTT; CDR3: CASSMMSVRQPQHF; V: TRBV19; D: .; size: .; J: TRBJ1-5
DNA: TGTGCCAGCAGCCAAGATCGGGCTAGCGGGGGCTACCAAGAGACCCAGTACTTC; CDR3: CASSQDRASGGYQETQYF; V: TRBV3-1/TRBV3-2; D: TRBD2; size: .; J: TRBJ2-5
DNA: TGTGCCAGCAGTGAAAGGCAGGCCCCCTATGGCTACACCTTC; CDR3: CASSERQAPYGYTF; V: TRBV2; D: .; size: .; J: TRBJ1-2